The clone carrying this T cell receptor beta chain has just a few counts. Its antigen remains unknown. Other DNA sequences in the same sample also yield this CDR3. The sample comes from a study of beta chain features in type 1 diabetes. Study-wide points: Moderate but significant shortening of TCRB CDR3s was recorded in all four CD4+ subsets from Type 1 diabetes patients.

Investigators reverse transcribed all isolated RNA, so they sequenced expressed TCRB transcripts. Sequencing used immunoSEQ multiplex PCR; TCRdb keeps in-frame clones, though not all of them. The data hold 550,000 to 850,000 clones, with about an eighth observed a single time. This CDR3 comprises 14 residues. Germline CDR1 SGDLS, CDR2 YYNGEE. Unmatched junction bases numbered 1, after V lost 3 bases and J lost 1 base. Sequencing was performed on naive CD4+ T cells from blood. The J gene is TRBJ2-1, the V gene TRBV9; 7 bases are shared with TRBD2. The source is a man younger than 30 with type 1 diabetes. In DNA form, the CDR3 reads TGTGCCAGCAGCGGGGGACTATCCTACAATGAGCAGTTCTTC. This translates into CASSGGLSYNEQFF.